The next 18 T cell receptor beta chains were all read from a single sample in a study of T-cell memory formation after mild COVID-19. MiXCR was run by TCRdb on the 5' RACE reads, yielding one entry per CDR3 protein. The data hold 350,000 to 550,000 distinct CDR3 sequences, with under 20% observed a single time. Input material: PBMCs or a T cell subset sorted from them (not recorded which). Source of these receptors: a man between 18 and 35 years old who had mild COVID-19 (a few samples of this study predate the infection). Cell type and time point are not known.

This chain connects TRBV9 to TRBJ2-7; TRBD2 agrees at 9 bases. Germline CDR1 SGDLS, CDR2 YYNGEE. The CDR3 covers 18 residues. J was trimmed by 3 bases and V by 3 bases; bases with no gene match: 16. The CDR3 is CASSGQNHERGALYEQYV. The CDR3 nucleotides read TGTGCCAGCAGCGGACAGAACCATGAGCGGGGGGCCCTCTACGAGCAGTACGTC.

This clonotype was observed a handful of times. The rearrangement joins TRBV4-2 to TRBJ2-6; D perhaps matches TRBD1 (5 bases). Germline CDR1 LGHNA, CDR2 YNFKEQ. Trimming shortened V by 1 base and J by 2 bases, and 6 bases separated the two germline ends. This CDR3 region has 15 residues. CDR3 sequence (DNA): TGTGCCAGCAGCCAAGTAGGGGCTGGGGCCAACGTCCTGACTTTC. Its protein is CASSQVGAGANVLTF.

The rearrangement joins TRBV9 to TRBJ1-1; no reliable D call. Trimming left V 0 bases short and J 1 base short, with 7 bases between. This CDR3 has 14 amino acids. The germline V gene encodes CDR1 SGDLS and CDR2 YYNGEE. The CDR3 DNA reads TGTGCCAGCAGCGTAGGGGCGGGGAACACTGAAGCTTTCTTT. Its translation is CASSVGAGNTEAFF.

This clonotype was seen a single time. CDR3 residues: CASSLDRKPNQPQHF. For the CDR3, the DNA is TGTGCCAGCAGCTTAGACAGGAAACCCAATCAGCCCCAGCATTTT. The chain joins TRBV7-2 to TRBJ1-5; possible D gene TRBD1, 5 bases. CDR3 length equals 15 residues. Germline V gene sequence: CDR1 SGHTA, CDR2 FQGNSA. Trimming removed 1 base at V and 3 bases at J, with 10 bases between.

This clonotype turned up a few times. This chain connects TRBV19 to TRBJ1-1; D not certain. Germline assignment: CDR1 LNHDA and CDR2 SQIVND (reference sequence). The CDR3 covers 13 residues. Trimming left V 5 bases short and J 4 bases short, with 11 bases between. The CDR3 bases are TGTGCCAGTAGTGCCGAACGTATCACTGAAGCTTTCTTT. Residues: CASSAERITEAFF. The variable domain in full, with the rest retrieved from reference TRBV19 and TRBJ1-1, is DGGITQSPKYLFRKEGQNVTLSCEQNLNHDAMYWYRQDPGQGLRLIYYSQIVNDFQKGDIAEGYSVSREKKESFPLTVTSAQKNPTAFYLCASSAERITEAFFGQGTRLTVV.

This clonotype was counted between two and nine times. The chain combines TRBV7-9 with TRBJ1-1; 11 nucleotides agree with TRBD1. CDR1 SEHNR and CDR2 FQNEAQ come from the germline V gene (reference sequence). The CDR3 loop spans 18 amino acids. The junction had 11 bases not matched to a gene; V was cut back by 5 bases and J by 0 bases. As DNA, the CDR3 is TGTGCCAGCAGCGGGGACAGGGGGGGATCCCCTATGAACACTGAAGCTTTCTTT. It specifies CASSGDRGGSPMNTEAFF.

This clonotype was seen once. The V call is TRBV19, the J call TRBJ1-2; no clear D. The V end was cut by 0 bases, the J end by 8 bases, with 10 bases between. CDR3 length: 13 amino acids. CDR1 LNHDA and CDR2 SQIVND come from the germline V gene (reference sequence). The CDR3 nucleotides read TGTGCCAGTAGTATAGATTGGTTCGAGGGCTACACCTTC. Amino acid sequence: CASSIDWFEGYTF.

This clonotype was detected a few times. The chain has TRBV7-3 and TRBJ1-1; 9 nucleotides line up with TRBD1. Germline V CDR1 and CDR2: SGHTA, FQGTGA. Losses at the gene ends were 1 base for V and 5 bases for J; bases not matched to a gene: 2. The CDR3 totals 14 residues. In nucleotides, the CDR3 is TGTGCCAGCAGCTTAATGGGACAGGGAACTGAAGCTTTCTTT. It codes for CASSLMGQGTEAFF.

This clonotype occurred a few times. The chain joins TRBV5-6 to TRBJ2-3, with D possibly being TRBD2 (5 bases). The germline V gene has CDR1 SGHDT and CDR2 YYEEEE. This CDR3 contains 15 residues. V was trimmed by 0 bases and J by 6 bases, leaving 14 bases between them. The CDR3 DNA reads as TGTGCCAGCAGCTTGGAAGGGCTGTCGGGGGATACGCAGTATTTT. Translation: CASSLEGLSGDTQYF. Together with reference TRBV5-6 and TRBJ2-3, the CDR3 gives the full variable domain: DAGVTQSPTHLIKTRGQQVTLRCSPKSGHDTVSWYQQALGQGPQFIFQYYEEEERQRGNFPDRFSGHQFPNYSSELNVNALLLGDSALYLCASSLEGLSGDTQYFGPGTRLTVL.

J is TRBJ1-5 and V is TRBV15; D unresolved. Germline-derived CDR1 and CDR2 are LNHNV and YYDKDF (reference sequence). This CDR3 is 14 amino acids long. With 1 base removed from V and 3 bases from J, the gap between germline ends came to 7 bases. CDR3 residues: CATSRGQFNQPQHF. The DNA of the CDR3 is TGTGCCACCAGCAGAGGACAATTCAATCAGCCCCAGCATTTT. The variable domain in full, completed from reference TRBV15 and TRBJ1-5, reads DAMVIQNPRYQVTQFGKPVTLSCSQTLNHNVMYWYQQKSSQAPKLLFHYYDKDFNNEADTPDNFQSRRPNTSFCFLDIRSPGLGDTAMYLCATSRGQFNQPQHFGDGTRLSIL.

This clonotype turned up a few times. The chain links TRBV7-6 to TRBJ1-5; D is undetermined. Looked up from germline, CDR1 is SGHVS and CDR2 is FNYEAQ. The germline V and J ends were trimmed by 5 bases and 7 bases, with 15 bases remaining between them. This CDR3 is 14 amino acids long. The CDR3 coding sequence is TGTGCCAGCAGCCCCACGAGGGTTGGGCAGCCCCAGCATTTT. It translates to CASSPTRVGQPQHF.

The V gene is TRBV15, the J gene TRBJ1-2; 8 bases are a match to TRBD1. With V trimmed by 5 bases and J by 3 bases, 5 bases remained unmatched. Per germline, CDR1 LNHNV and CDR2 YYDKDF (reference sequence). The CDR3 is 14 residues long. CDR3 sequence: CATSPDRVDYGYTF. Written as DNA, the CDR3 is TGTGCCACCAGCCCGGACAGGGTTGACTATGGCTACACCTTC.

This clonotype was found a few times. The chain joins TRBV4-3 to TRBJ2-1, with D tentatively TRBD1 or TRBD2 (5 bases each). V dropped 0 bases and J dropped 5 bases, with 11 bases sitting between them. There are 15 residues in the CDR3. Germline V gene sequence: CDR1 LGHNA, CDR2 YSLEER. The CDR3 DNA sequence: TGCGCCAGCAGCCAAGATTCCGGGACGAACAATGAGCAGTTCTTC. Residues: CASSQDSGTNNEQFF.

This rearrangement joins TRBV2 to TRBJ2-3; a possible D gene is TRBD1 (6 bases). Germline V gene data show CDR1 as SNHLY and CDR2 as FYNNEI. The CDR3 is made up of 15 amino acids. V was shortened by 5 bases and J by 3 bases, with 15 bases between the two germline ends. CDR3 sequence: CASSSQGFKTDTQYF. The CDR3, as DNA: TGTGCCAGCAGTTCACAGGGCTTCAAGACAGATACGCAGTATTTT.

This clonotype was seen a few times. The rearrangement links TRBV20-1 to TRBJ2-3; 11 positions match TRBD2. Germline CDR1 DFQATT, CDR2 SNEGSKA (reference sequence). The CDR3 totals 15 residues. After removal of 6 bases from V and 4 bases from J, the junction contained 9 bases not matched to a gene. The CDR3 reads CSASSSGGAADTQYF. CDR3 in DNA: TGCAGTGCATCTAGTAGCGGGGGGGCGGCAGATACGCAGTATTTT.

This clonotype came up many times. The J gene is TRBJ2-5, the V gene TRBV3-1, with TRBD1 as a possible D gene (6 bases). With 5 bases removed from V and 1 base from J, the gap between germline ends came to 17 bases. The CDR3 extends over 16 amino acids. Germline loops: CDR1 LGHDT, CDR2 YNNKEL (reference sequence). This chain's CDR3 is CASSARGHSPQETQYF. CDR3 DNA: TGTGCCAGCAGCGCCCGGGGACACTCTCCCCAAGAGACCCAGTACTTC.

This clonotype has a handful of counts. The chain carries TRBV12-3 or TRBV12-4 and TRBJ1-4, with TRBD1 as a possible D gene (6 bases). Trimming shortened V by 6 bases and J by 3 bases, and 11 bases separated the two germline ends. The CDR3 consists of 14 residues. CDR3 DNA: TGTGCCAGCAGATTCAGGGGATCTAATGAAAAACTGTTTTTT. This sequence encodes CASRFRGSNEKLFF.

Only a few counts were recorded for this clonotype. V usage is TRBV4-2 and J usage is TRBJ2-3; TRBD1 matches at 12 bases. This CDR3 is built from 16 residues. The V segment lost 1 base and the J segment 4 bases; nucleotides outside the gene matches: 3. Germline loops: CDR1 LGHNA, CDR2 YNFKEQ. The CDR3 protein is CASSQGDRGRSDTQYF. The CDR3 DNA reads as TGTGCCAGCAGCCAAGGGGACAGGGGGCGTTCAGATACGCAGTATTTT.